This entry features one T cell receptor beta chain sequence. CDR1 is MNHEY and CDR2 is SMNVEV in the germline V gene (reference sequence). CDR3 length: 15 residues. V was pared by 5 bases and J by 0 bases, with 5 bases of the junction left unmatched. The sample belongs to a study of blood T cell repertoires in COVID-19. Turning to the study itself: The study drew acute and convalescent COVID-19 samples from the United States, Italy and Spain. T cells, B-cell-depleted T cells, or PBMCs supplied cDNA or gDNA.

The assay was immunoSEQ multiplex PCR, and TCRdb's table has in-frame clones only and misses some. The table has roughly 230,000 clones, about 91% seen once. The origin of this receptor is a woman in her thirties or forties who had recovered from COVID-19. The sequenced material came from peripheral blood. The chain is built from TRBV27 and TRBJ1-1; 8 bases are a match to TRBD1. The CDR3 loop is CASSKHRGMNTEAFF. The CDR3 nucleotides read TGTGCCAGCAGTAAACACAGGGGGATGAACACTGAAGCTTTCTTT.